Listed here are 15 T cell receptor beta chains from one sample, sequenced in a study of T cells expressing NK-cell markers. TCRdb re-called the 5' RACE reads and gives one entry per CDR3 protein, without DNA. This table lists approximately 110,000 distinct CDR3 sequences. Sequenced: blood T cells: a sorted CD56 or NKG2C T cell subset, CD4+ or CD8+ T cells, or bulk PBMC T cells (not recorded which). All receptors come from a woman aged 18 to 75 in good health.

V is TRBV19 and J is TRBJ2-2; the D gene TCRdb calls, TRBD1, cannot be checked with no DNA. Germline assignment: CDR1 LNHDA and CDR2 SQIVND (reference sequence). The CDR3 spans 15 residues. CDR3 in amino acids: CASSIVPGATGELFF.

This CDR3 is CSVDRGSGSDTQYF. V usage is TRBV29-1 and J usage is TRBJ2-3; TCRdb selects TRBD1, and the lack of DNA leaves this call unchecked. Germline assignment: CDR1 SQVTM and CDR2 ANQGSEA. CDR3 length: 14 amino acids.

The chain has TRBV20-1 and TRBJ2-1; TCRdb's D gene call, TRBD1, goes unchecked for lack of DNA. There are 15 residues in the CDR3. CDR1 is DFQATT, CDR2 SNEGSKA, per germline (reference sequence). The CDR3 sequence: CSARPRGRSYNEQFF.

CDR3 residues: CASSYEGGLFSPELFF. This chain uses TRBV6-2 or TRBV6-3 with TRBJ2-2; the D call from TCRdb, TRBD1, cannot be confirmed without DNA. The CDR3 spans 16 residues. The germline V gene has CDR1 MNHEY and CDR2 SVGEGT.

The genes are TRBV6-5 and TRBJ2-1; TCRdb lists TRBD2, though no DNA is available to test this call. This CDR3 spans 16 amino acids. The germline CDR1 and CDR2 sequences are MNHEY and SVGAGI. The CDR3 is CASTVTVAGGQYEQFF.

V and J are TRBV5-1 and TRBJ2-2; the TCRdb D gene call, TRBD2, has no DNA to confirm it. The CDR3 spans 15 residues. Germline lookup yields CDR1 SGHRS and CDR2 YFSETQ. This CDR3 reads CASSPGTLNTGELFF.

V gene TRBV10-2 combines with J gene TRBJ1-6. Germline CDR1 reads WSHSY; CDR2 reads SAAADI. This CDR3 contains 11 residues. CDR3 region: CASSESRFPHF.

This rearrangement joins TRBV4-3 to TRBJ1-2; absent DNA, TCRdb's TRBD1 call cannot be checked. From germline, CDR1 is LGHNA and CDR2 YSLEER. The CDR3 has 17 residues. The CDR3 loop is CASSQDVQGPANYGYTF.

The chain combines TRBV28 with TRBJ2-1; TCRdb's D call, TRBD2, is unchecked because there is no DNA. Germline loops: CDR1 MDHEN, CDR2 SYDVKM. The CDR3 runs 16 residues. CDR3 loop: CASSSTGGPDHNEQFF.

The V call is TRBV9, the J call TRBJ2-5; the D gene TCRdb calls, TRBD2, cannot be checked with no DNA. Looked up from germline, CDR1 is SGDLS and CDR2 is YYNGEE. The CDR3 runs 18 residues. The chain's CDR3 is CASSAHRASGGVQETQYF.

V is TRBV29-1 and J is TRBJ1-2; checking the TCRdb D call of TRBD1 is not possible without DNA. Germline loops: CDR1 SQVTM, CDR2 ANQGSEA. The CDR3 covers 11 residues. CDR3 protein: CSVEVQGGYTF.

The V and J genes are TRBV6-5 and TRBJ2-3; with no DNA, the TCRdb D assignment of TRBD1 cannot be verified. CDR3 size: 17 residues. Germline V gives CDR1 MNHEY, CDR2 SVGAGI. CDR3 loop: CASSWTGNQGVTDTQYF.

The chain has TRBV4-1 and TRBJ1-5. CDR1 MGHRA and CDR2 YSYEKL come from the germline V gene. The CDR3 is 15 residues long. CDR3 loop: CASSQAPYSNQPQHF.

Its frequency marks this clonotype as medium-sized. This rearrangement joins TRBV4-3 to TRBJ2-7; TCRdb selects TRBD1, and the lack of DNA leaves this call unchecked. The CDR3 is 15 amino acids. Per germline, CDR1 LGHNA and CDR2 YSLEER. The CDR3 sequence is CASSYLRTGVYEQYF.

This rearrangement joins TRBV18 to TRBJ1-1; TCRdb gives TRBD1 as the D gene, but with no DNA this cannot be confirmed. The CDR3 has 14 residues. Looked up from germline, CDR1 is KGHSH and CDR2 is LQKENI. CDR3 loop: CASSPVGTRTEAFF.